Below, 11 T cell receptor beta chains from the same sample are listed, as sequenced in a study of cytomegalovirus exposure and HLA in healthy donors. The PCR used 60 Vbeta and 13 Jbeta primers. Sequencing used immunoSEQ multiplex PCR; TCRdb keeps in-frame clones, though not all of them. The top ten clones hold 1.5% of a sample with some 160,000 clones, roughly 83% of them seen once. Input material: PBMCs. These receptors all come from a young woman in good health and CMV-seronegative.

V usage is TRBV7-9 and J usage is TRBJ2-2, with D unresolved. The CDR3 has 15 residues. Germline V CDR1 and CDR2: SEHNR, FQNEAQ (reference sequence). The ends were cut back, 1 base at V and 2 bases at J, with 8 bases in the middle. The CDR3 sequence is CASSLDTVNTGELFF. CDR3 nucleotides: TGTGCCAGCAGCTTAGATACAGTCAACACCGGGGAGCTGTTTTTT. The entire variable domain, with the rest obtained from reference TRBV7-9 and TRBJ2-2, is as follows: DTGVSQNPRHKITKRGQNVTFRCDPISEHNRLYWYRQTLGQGPEFLTYFQNEAQLEKSRLLSDRFSAERPKGSFSTLEIQRTEQGDSAMYLCASSLDTVNTGELFFGEGSRLTVL.

V usage is TRBV2 and J usage is TRBJ2-1; 12 bases agree with TRBD2. The CDR3 is made up of 15 amino acids. Germline CDR1 and CDR2: SNHLY and FYNNEI. J lost 4 bases, V lost 7 bases, and 5 bases had no gene match. CDR3 protein: CASTSGLAGYNEQFF. For the CDR3, the DNA is TGTGCCAGCACCTCGGGACTAGCGGGTTACAATGAGCAGTTCTTC.

This clone was detected only a few times. In the same sample, other DNA sequences code for this CDR3. The chain combines TRBV27 with TRBJ2-6, with D uncertain. Germline V gene sequence: CDR1 MNHEY, CDR2 SMNVEV (reference sequence). V was pared by 4 bases and J by 1 base, with 8 bases between. This CDR3 spans 15 amino acids. CDR3 sequence: CASSSPGSGANVLTF. CDR3 nucleotide sequence: TGTGCCAGCAGTTCTCCAGGTTCTGGGGCCAACGTCCTGACTTTC. The variable domain in full, completed from reference TRBV27 and TRBJ2-6, reads EAQVTQNPRYLITVTGKKLTVTCSQNMNHEYMSWYRQDPGLGLRQIYYSMNVEVTDKGDVPEGYKVSRKEKRNFPLILESPSPNQTSLYFCASSSPGSGANVLTFGAGSRLTVL.

The chain carries TRBV5-4 and TRBJ1-1; 8 bases fit TRBD1. The CDR3 is 16 amino acids. The V gene's germline CDR1 is SGHNT and CDR2 YYREEE (reference sequence). With 4 bases clipped from V and 4 bases from J, the junction kept 12 bases outside the gene matches. The CDR3 loop reads CASSPGTGGWGTEAFF. CDR3 in DNA: TGTGCCAGCAGCCCCGGGACAGGCGGCTGGGGCACTGAAGCTTTCTTT.

The chain uses TRBV6-1 and TRBJ1-5; 8 bases are a match to TRBD1. The CDR3 length is 15 residues. The V and J ends lost 4 bases and 0 bases, in that order; junction bases with no gene match: 2. CDR1 MNHNS and CDR2 SASEGT come from the germline V gene. The CDR3 region is CASSAGGYSNQPQHF. CDR3 nucleotides: TGTGCCAGCAGTGCAGGGGGCTATAGCAATCAGCCCCAGCATTTT.

The rearrangement links TRBV10-2 to TRBJ2-3, with a tentative D call TRBD2 (6 bases). V lost 3 bases to trimming and J lost 5 bases, with 12 bases between them. There are 14 residues in the CDR3. CDR1 and CDR2 (germline): WSHSY, SAAADI. The CDR3 spells CASSEVGRGDTQYF. CDR3 sequence (DNA): TGCGCCAGCAGTGAAGTGGGGCGGGGAGATACGCAGTATTTT.

The V call is TRBV5-1, the J call TRBJ2-1, with TRBD1 matching 9 bases. The CDR3 consists of 15 residues. V shed 4 bases, J shed 4 bases, and the junction held 6 bases outside the gene matches. Germline V gives CDR1 SGHRS, CDR2 YFSETQ. The CDR3 DNA sequence: TGCGCCAGCAGCCAGGGACAGGGTAGTTACAATGAGCAGTTCTTC. Its translation: CASSQGQGSYNEQFF.

J is TRBJ1-3 and V is TRBV25-1; TRBD1 might be the D (5 bases). Trimming stripped 0 bases from V and 7 bases from J, with 13 bases between. Germline assignment: CDR1 MGHDK and CDR2 SYGVNS. The length of the CDR3 is 15 residues. CDR3 in amino acids: CASSEYIGGVNTIYF. CDR3 in DNA: TGTGCCAGCAGTGAATATATAGGAGGGGTGAACACCATATATTTT.

The chain is built from TRBV29-1 and TRBJ1-1; 7 bases line up with TRBD1. CDR1 SQVTM and CDR2 ANQGSEA come from the germline V gene. V dropped 0 bases and J dropped 11; count of bases not matched to a gene: 12. The CDR3 is 14 residues long. CDR3 protein: CSVEETKKDRVAFF. The CDR3 coding sequence is TGCAGCGTTGAAGAAACCAAAAAAGACAGGGTCGCTTTCTTT.

This clone was found once. CDR3 sequence: CASVTYNEQFF. The DNA for the CDR3 is TGTGCCAGCGTCACCTACAATGAGCAGTTCTTC. V and J are TRBV2 and TRBJ2-1; D gene ambiguous. The germline V gene encodes CDR1 SNHLY and CDR2 FYNNEI. V lost 8 bases to trimming and J lost 2 bases, with 4 bases between them. The CDR3 spans 11 residues. Full variable domain (outside the CDR3, taken from reference TRBV2 and TRBJ2-1): EPEVTQTPSHQVTQMGQEVILRCVPISNHLYFYWYRQILGQKVEFLVSFYNNEISEKSEIFDDQFSVERPDGSNFTLKIRSTKLEDSAMYFCASVTYNEQFFGPGTRLTVL.

This clone was detected a few times. Written as DNA, the CDR3 is TGTGCCAGCAGTGAGGAGACTGAAGCTTTCTTT. As protein: CASSEETEAFF. This chain links TRBV2 with TRBJ1-1; D gene ambiguous. Deletions cut 3 bases from V and 5 bases from J, with 4 bases between. This CDR3 is built from 11 residues. The germline V gene has CDR1 SNHLY and CDR2 FYNNEI.